This TCR beta chain was captured by sequencing in a study of graft-versus-host responses after intestinal transplantation. V was clipped by 0 bases and J by 8 bases, with 7 bases between them. CDR1 is LGHNA and CDR2 is YSLEER in the germline V gene. The length of the CDR3 is 12 residues. Regarding this clone: Its antigen remains unknown.

Assay: immunoSEQ multiplex PCR; the TCRdb copy retains only in-frame clones and omits some. This table holds some 110,000 clones, roughly nine tenths found once. The receptor was isolated from a human donor who received an intestinal transplant. The chain employs TRBV4-3 and TRBJ1-2; D is undetermined. The sequenced sample was unstimulated CD4+ T cells sorted from spleen or lymph node cells, obtained before intestinal transplant. CDR3 coding DNA: TGCGCCAGCAGCCAAGACGGACTAGGCTACACCTTC. Translated: CASSQDGLGYTF.